This TCR beta chain was recorded in a study of beta chain features in type 1 diabetes. Whole-study findings and limits: Shortening that was moderate but significant affected the TCRB CDR3s of Type 1 diabetes patients in all four CD4+ subsets.

cDNA synthesis used the whole RNA isolate, giving expressed TCRB sequences. The assay was immunoSEQ multiplex PCR, and TCRdb's table has in-frame clones only and misses some. The data contain about 650,000 clones, roughly an eighth of them singletons. V lost 6 bases to trimming and J lost 0 bases, with 16 bases between them. The CDR3 consists of 15 residues. Germline V gene sequence: CDR1 SGHNT, CDR2 YYREEE (reference sequence). Points on this clone: Antigen specificity is unknown.

This TCR derives from a man younger than 40 with type 1 diabetes. V and J are TRBV5-4 and TRBJ2-7, with D possibly matching TRBD1 (6 bases). Sequencing was done on a sample of naive CD4+ T cells from blood. The CDR3 sequence: CASKKDSLSSYEQYF. Here the CDR3 DNA reads TGTGCCAGCAAGAAGGACAGTCTGAGCTCCTACGAGCAGTACTTC.